Listed here are 3 T cell receptor beta chains from one sample, sequenced in a study of cytomegalovirus exposure and HLA in healthy donors. PCR was performed using 60 Vbeta and 13 Jbeta primers. Clones were read by immunoSEQ multiplex PCR, and TCRdb kept only the in-frame ones, dropping some. The sample holds about 38,000 clones, about 66% seen once. Sequencing was carried out using PBMCs. The receptors originated from a man in his forties or fifties in good health and CMV-seropositive.

The V call is TRBV7-2, the J call TRBJ2-3, with D perhaps matching TRBD2 (7 bases). V gave up 5 bases and J gave up 6 bases, with 15 bases separating them. CDR3 length equals 14 residues. Germline assignment: CDR1 SGHTA and CDR2 FQGNSA. The CDR3 spells CASSRRGQEDTQYF. CDR3 coding DNA: TGTGCCAGCAGCAGGCGGGGGCAGGAGGATACGCAGTATTTT.

This rearrangement joins TRBV11-2 to TRBJ2-7; 8 bases align to TRBD1. Per the germline V gene, CDR1 is SGHAT and CDR2 is FQNNGV. Unmatched junction bases numbered 9, after V lost 5 bases and J lost 0 bases. The CDR3 totals 16 residues. The CDR3 reads CASSQTRQGSSYEQYF. The CDR3 region has the DNA TGTGCCAGCAGCCAAACACGACAGGGGTCCTCCTACGAGCAGTACTTC.

This chain connects TRBV7-8 to TRBJ2-1; D unclear. This CDR3 spans 15 amino acids. The V gene lost 5 bases and the J gene lost 0 bases, with 11 bases spanning the gap. CDR1 is SGHVS and CDR2 is FQNEAQ in the germline V gene. The CDR3 DNA sequence: TGTGCCAGCAGCATTCTACCCGGCTCCTACAATGAGCAGTTCTTC. It specifies CASSILPGSYNEQFF.